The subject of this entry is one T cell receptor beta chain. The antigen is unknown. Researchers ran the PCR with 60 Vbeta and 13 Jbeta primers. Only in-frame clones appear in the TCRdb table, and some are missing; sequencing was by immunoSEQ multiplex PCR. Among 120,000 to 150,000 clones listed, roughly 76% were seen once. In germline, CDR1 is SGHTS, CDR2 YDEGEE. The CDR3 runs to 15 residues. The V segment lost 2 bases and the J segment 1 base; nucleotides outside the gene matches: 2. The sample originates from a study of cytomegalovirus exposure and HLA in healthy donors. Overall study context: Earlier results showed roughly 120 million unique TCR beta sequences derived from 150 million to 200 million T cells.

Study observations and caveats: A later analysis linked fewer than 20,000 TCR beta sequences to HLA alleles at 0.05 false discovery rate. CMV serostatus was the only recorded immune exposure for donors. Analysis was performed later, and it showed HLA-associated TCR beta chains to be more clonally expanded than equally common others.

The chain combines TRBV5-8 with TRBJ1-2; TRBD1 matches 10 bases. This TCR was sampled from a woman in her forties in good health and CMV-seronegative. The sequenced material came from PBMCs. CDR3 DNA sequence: TGTGCCAGCAGCTTCTGGACAGGGGGTAACTATGGCTACACCTTC. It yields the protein CASSFWTGGNYGYTF.